This record looks at one TCR beta chain sequence and its context. Time point meaning: after neoadjuvant nivolumab, at surgical resection. These newly diagnosed stage II-IVA oral cavity squamous cell carcinoma patients had no prior systemic or radiation treatment. Patients had HPV-negative, locally advanced oral cavity squamous cell carcinoma. These data belong to a study of neoadjuvant anti-PD-1 for oral cavity cancer. Germline V gives CDR1 MNHNS, CDR2 SASEGT. This CDR3 spans 13 amino acids. V was clipped by 6 bases and J by 1 base, with 9 bases between them. The assay was immunoSEQ multiplex PCR, and TCRdb's table has in-frame clones only and misses some. The table has 7,000 to 9,000 clones, roughly 60% seen once.

V gene TRBV6-1 combines with J gene TRBJ1-1; D ambiguous. Sequencing used PBMCs, obtained after nivolumab (anti-PD-1) treatment. This TCR was sampled from a person aged 40 to 85 with oral cavity squamous cell carcinoma. CDR3 amino acids: CASSIWGNTEAFF. The CDR3 DNA sequence: TGTGCCAGCAGCATCTGGGGGAACACTGAAGCTTTCTTT.